This T cell receptor beta chain originates from a study of blood T cell repertoires in COVID-19. Produced via immunoSEQ multiplex PCR; TCRdb's table is partial and in-frame only. This table holds 30,000 or so clones, 83% found once. The germline gives CDR1 LNHDA, CDR2 SQIVND (reference sequence). This CDR3 has 12 residues. Trimming pared 5 bases from V and 6 bases from J, leaving 11 bases between. Input material: peripheral blood. The rearrangement uses TRBV19 and TRBJ2-7; a weak D match, TRBD2 (6 bases). This clonotype was obtained from a man in his fifties or sixties with acute or convalescent COVID-19. CDR3 DNA sequence: TGTGCCAGTAGTCCCGGAGGGCTCGAGCAGTACTTC. This encodes CASSPGGLEQYF.